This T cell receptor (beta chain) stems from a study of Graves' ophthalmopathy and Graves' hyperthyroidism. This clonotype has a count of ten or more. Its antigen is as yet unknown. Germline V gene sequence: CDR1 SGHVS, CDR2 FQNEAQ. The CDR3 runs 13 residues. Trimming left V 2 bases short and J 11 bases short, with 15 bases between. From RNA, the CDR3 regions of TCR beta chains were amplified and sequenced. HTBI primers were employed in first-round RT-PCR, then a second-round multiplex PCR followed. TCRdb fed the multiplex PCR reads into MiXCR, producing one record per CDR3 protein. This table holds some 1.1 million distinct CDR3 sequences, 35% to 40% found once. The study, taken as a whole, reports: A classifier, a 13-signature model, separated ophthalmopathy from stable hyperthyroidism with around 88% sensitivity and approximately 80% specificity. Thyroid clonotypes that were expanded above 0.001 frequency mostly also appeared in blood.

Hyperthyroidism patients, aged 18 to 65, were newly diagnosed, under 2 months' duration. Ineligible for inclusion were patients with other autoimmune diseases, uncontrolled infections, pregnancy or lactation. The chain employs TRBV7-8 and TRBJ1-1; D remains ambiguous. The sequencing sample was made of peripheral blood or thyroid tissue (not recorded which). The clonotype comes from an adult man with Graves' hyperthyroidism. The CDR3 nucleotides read TGTGCCAGCAGCTTAAATTGGGCGGCCGGGGCTTTCTTT. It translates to CASSLNWAAGAFF.